These 9 T cell receptor beta chains were sequenced from one sample in a study of identical twins. TCRdb fed the 5' RACE reads into MiXCR, producing one record per CDR3 protein. This table holds more than 1.5 million distinct CDR3 sequences, about 32% found once. The sequenced material came from cord blood. The receptors derive from a newborn girl in good health.

The V call is TRBV2, the J call TRBJ1-2; D is undetermined. V lost 1 base, J lost 7 bases, and 10 bases lay in between. This CDR3 has 13 amino acids. Germline V gene sequence: CDR1 SNHLY, CDR2 FYNNEI. The CDR3 sequence: CASSEGRVSGYTF. CDR3 nucleotide sequence: TGTGCCAGCAGTGAAGGGAGGGTTTCTGGCTACACCTTC.

Of note for this clonotype: This may arise from a read error, as a much more abundant clone is one base away. The chain employs TRBV2 and TRBJ1-2, with a tentative D call TRBD1 (5 bases). V was clipped by 8 bases and J by 8 bases, with 18 bases between them. The CDR3 runs 13 residues. Germline loops: CDR1 SNHLY, CDR2 FYNNEI. The CDR3 DNA sequence: TGTGCCAGCTCTTCTCGGCCTAGGGGCGGCTACACCTTC. Amino acid sequence: CASSSRPRGGYTF.

The V gene is TRBV6-5, the J gene TRBJ2-1, with TRBD2 identical over 9 bases. With the DNA end fitting TRBJ2-7 better, the J assignment may be wrong. Germline V lookup: CDR1 MNHEY, CDR2 SVGAGI. This CDR3 spans 19 amino acids. This CDR3 is CASSYSAFLAGGVHNEQYF. For the CDR3, the DNA is TGTGCCAGCAGTTACTCGGCCTTTCTGGCGGGAGGGGTCCACAATGAGCAGTACTTC.

This clonotype showed up just a few times. This rearrangement joins TRBV4-2 to TRBJ2-1; D gene uncertain. Per germline, CDR1 LGHNA and CDR2 YNFKEQ. The CDR3 runs 16 residues. Trimming stripped 0 bases from V and 7 bases from J, with 16 bases between. CDR3 region: CASSQDRLGLGNEQFF. The CDR3 bases are TGTGCCAGCAGCCAAGACCGGCTAGGTTTGGGGAATGAGCAGTTCTTC.

The V gene is TRBV20-1, the J gene TRBJ2-3; TRBD2 matches 9 bases. Losses at the gene ends were 4 bases for V and 1 base for J; bases not matched to a gene: 9. The CDR3 consists of 16 residues. Germline values: CDR1 DFQATT, CDR2 SNEGSKA (reference sequence). CDR3 loop: CSAKGSTSGRTDTQYF. The CDR3 nucleotides are TGCAGTGCTAAGGGATCGACTAGCGGACGCACAGATACGCAGTATTTT.

V and J are TRBV29-1 and TRBJ2-7; 7 bases are shared with TRBD1. The length of the CDR3 is 13 residues. V shed 2 bases and J 4 bases; nucleotides not matched to a gene: 5. CDR1 is SQVTM and CDR2 is ANQGSEA in the germline V gene. The CDR3 loop reads CSVESGRGYEQYF. CDR3 DNA sequence: TGCAGCGTTGAATCCGGCAGGGGGTACGAGCAGTACTTC.

V and J are TRBV7-2 and TRBJ2-7; the match to TRBD2 covers 8 bases. Germline loops: CDR1 SGHTA, CDR2 FQGNSA. The V gene end was trimmed by 2 bases and the J gene end by 1 base; junction bases not matched to a gene: 4. This CDR3 has 15 residues. The CDR3 loop reads CASSLTSGHSYEQYF. In DNA form, the CDR3 reads TGTGCCAGCAGCTTAACTAGCGGACATTCCTACGAGCAGTACTTC.

The rearrangement links TRBV3-1 to TRBJ2-1, with 11 bases lining up with TRBD2. With 1 base clipped from V and 4 bases from J, the junction kept 3 bases outside the gene matches. Germline V CDR1 and CDR2: LGHDT, YNNKEL (reference sequence). This CDR3 contains 16 residues. CDR3 loop: CASSQVASGGYNEQFF. DNA of the CDR3: TGTGCCAGCAGCCAAGTGGCTAGCGGGGGGTACAATGAGCAGTTCTTC.

The sample holds a few counts of this clonotype. The gene calls are TRBV20-1 and TRBJ2-5, with D perhaps matching TRBD2 (6 bases). The J call is doubtful: the DNA matches TRBJ2-7 better. The CDR3 runs to 14 residues. Germline V gives CDR1 DFQATT, CDR2 SNEGSKA (reference sequence). In DNA form, the CDR3 reads TGCAGTGCAGAACCCAGGAGCGTGGGGGGCGAGCAGTACTTC. Amino acids: CSAEPRSVGGEQYF.